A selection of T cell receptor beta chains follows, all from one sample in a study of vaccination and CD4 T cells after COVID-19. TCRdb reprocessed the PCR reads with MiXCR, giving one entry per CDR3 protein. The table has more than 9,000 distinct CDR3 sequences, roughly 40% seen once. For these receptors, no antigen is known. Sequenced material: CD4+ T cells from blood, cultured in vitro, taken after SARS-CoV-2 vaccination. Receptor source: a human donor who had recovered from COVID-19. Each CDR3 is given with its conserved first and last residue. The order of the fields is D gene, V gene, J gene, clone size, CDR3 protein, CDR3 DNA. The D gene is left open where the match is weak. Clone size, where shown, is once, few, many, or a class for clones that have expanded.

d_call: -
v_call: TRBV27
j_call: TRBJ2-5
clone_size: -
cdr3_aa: CASSSRDETQYF
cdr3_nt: TGTGCCAGCAGTTCCCGGGACGAGACCCAGTACTTC

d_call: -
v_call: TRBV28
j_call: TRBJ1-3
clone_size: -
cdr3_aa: CASSAAHRAISGNTIYF
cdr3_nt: TGTGCCAGCAGTGCCGCGCACCGGGCCATCTCTGGAAACACCATATATTTT

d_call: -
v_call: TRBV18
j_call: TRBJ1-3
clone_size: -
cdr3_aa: CASSPKRSTGNTIYF
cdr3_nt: TGTGCCAGCTCACCCAAAAGATCGACTGGAAACACCATATATTTT

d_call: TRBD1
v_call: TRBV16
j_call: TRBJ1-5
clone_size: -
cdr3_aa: CASSRQGNQPQHF
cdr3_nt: TGTGCCAGCAGCCGACAGGGGAATCAGCCCCAGCATTTT

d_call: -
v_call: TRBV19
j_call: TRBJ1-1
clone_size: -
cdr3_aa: CASSMGGARNTEAFF
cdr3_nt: TGTGCCAGTAGTATGGGGGGGGCTAGGAACACTGAAGCTTTCTTT

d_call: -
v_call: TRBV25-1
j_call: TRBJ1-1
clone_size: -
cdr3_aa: CASSDEGKGSTEAFF
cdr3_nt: TGTGCCAGCAGTGATGAGGGAAAGGGGTCCACTGAAGCTTTCTTT

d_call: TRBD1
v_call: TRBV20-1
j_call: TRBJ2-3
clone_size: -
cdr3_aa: CSAGRDREVDTQYF
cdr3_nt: TGCAGTGCTGGTCGGGACAGGGAAGTAGATACGCAGTATTTT

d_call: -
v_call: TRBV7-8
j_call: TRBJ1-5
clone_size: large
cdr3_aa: CASSLVSNANQPQHF
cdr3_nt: TGTGCCAGCAGCTTAGTCAGCAACGCAAATCAGCCCCAGCATTTT

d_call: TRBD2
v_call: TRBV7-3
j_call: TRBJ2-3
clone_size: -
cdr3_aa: CASSLRLATDTQYF
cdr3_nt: TGTGCCAGCAGCTTAAGACTAGCGACAGATACGCAGTATTTT

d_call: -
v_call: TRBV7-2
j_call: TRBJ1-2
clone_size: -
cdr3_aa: CASTSGGITNYGYTF
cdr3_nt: TGTGCCAGCACCTCCGGGGGGATTACTAACTATGGCTACACCTTC

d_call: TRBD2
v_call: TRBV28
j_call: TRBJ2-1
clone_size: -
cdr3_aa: CASSPRTTSGLYNEQFF
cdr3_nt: TGTGCCAGCAGTCCCCGAACGACTAGCGGCCTATACAATGAGCAGTTCTTC

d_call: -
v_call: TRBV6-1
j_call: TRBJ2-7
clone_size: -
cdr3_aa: CASSEARRIRGYEQYF
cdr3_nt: TGTGCCAGCAGTGAAGCAAGGCGGATCCGGGGGTACGAGCAGTACTTC

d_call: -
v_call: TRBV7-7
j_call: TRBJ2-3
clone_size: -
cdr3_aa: CASSLVAGSSTDTQYF
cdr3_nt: TGTGCTAGCAGCTTAGTCGCAGGCTCTAGCACAGATACGCAGTATTTT

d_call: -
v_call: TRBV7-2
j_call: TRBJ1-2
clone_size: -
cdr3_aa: CASSLVAQTAGYTF
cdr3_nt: TGTGCCAGCAGCTTAGTCGCACAGACGGCTGGCTACACCTTC